The 16 T cell receptor beta chains presented below share a single source sample, sequenced in a study of cytomegalovirus exposure and HLA in healthy donors. The PCR was carried out with 60 Vbeta primers and 13 Jbeta primers. Profiling relied on immunoSEQ multiplex PCR, and the TCRdb table lists in-frame clones only, not all of them. The sample shows 130,000 or so clones, just under 85% of them seen only once. The sequenced sample consisted of PBMCs. The receptor set was obtained from a woman aged 40 to 50 in good health and CMV-seronegative.

The gene calls are TRBV7-2 and TRBJ2-2; the match to TRBD2 covers 9 bases. The CDR3 covers 16 residues. The germline CDR1 and CDR2 sequences are SGHTA and FQGNSA. With 3 bases clipped from V and 7 bases from J, the junction kept 9 bases outside the gene matches. Here the CDR3 reads CASSLAFYSGSGELFF. The CDR3 DNA is TGTGCCAGCAGCTTGGCCTTCTATAGCGGGAGCGGGGAGCTGTTTTTT.

CDR3 bases: TGTGCCAGCAGCCCTACAGGGAAAGCTTTCTTT. Translation gives CASSPTGKAFF. V usage is TRBV5-5 and J usage is TRBJ1-1; maybe TRBD1 (6 bases). The CDR3 contains 11 residues. Germline V lookup: CDR1 SGHKS, CDR2 YYEKEE (reference sequence). The V and J ends lost 4 bases and 9 bases respectively, with 10 bases between them. Together with reference TRBV5-5 and TRBJ1-1, the CDR3 gives the full variable domain: DAGVTQSPTHLIKTRGQQVTLRCSPISGHKSVSWYQQVLGQGPQFIFQYYEKEERGRGNFPDRFSARQFPNYSSELNVNALLLGDSALYLCASSPTGKAFFGQGTRLTVV.

The CDR3 DNA reads as TGTGCCAGCAGCTTAGTCCAGGGAACCTACGAGCAGTACTTC. The encoded protein is CASSLVQGTYEQYF. The chain is built from TRBV7-2 and TRBJ2-7, with a weak D call TRBD1 (5 bases). The V and J ends lost 1 base and 2 bases respectively, with 9 bases between them. From germline, CDR1 is SGHTA and CDR2 FQGNSA. The CDR3 is made up of 14 amino acids.

V usage is TRBV18 and J usage is TRBJ2-7, with 9 bases fitting TRBD1. Germline V lookup: CDR1 KGHSH, CDR2 LQKENI. The CDR3 is 14 residues long. Trimming cost V 5 bases and J 4 bases; bases outside gene matches: 6. The CDR3 DNA is TGTGCCAGCTCAGCCGGGACAGGGATTTACGAGCAGTACTTC. Encoded protein: CASSAGTGIYEQYF.

V and J are TRBV28 and TRBJ2-3, with D unresolved. This CDR3 is 12 amino acids long. The V gene lost 2 bases and the J gene lost 5 bases, with 5 bases spanning the gap. Germline V lookup: CDR1 MDHEN, CDR2 SYDVKM. CDR3 amino acids: CASSLMRDTQYF. DNA of the CDR3: TGTGCCAGCAGTTTAATGAGAGATACGCAGTATTTT.

V is TRBV29-1 and J is TRBJ2-7, with TRBD2 as a possible D gene (5 bases). Germline assignment: CDR1 SQVTM and CDR2 ANQGSEA. The CDR3 has 15 residues. V was clipped by 3 bases and J by 2 bases, with 17 bases between them. The DNA for the CDR3 is TGCAGCGTTGAGGTCCCAGGCGGGTCAACCTACGAGCAGTACTTC. It encodes CSVEVPGGSTYEQYF.

This sequence joins TRBV7-6 and TRBJ2-2, with TRBD2 matching over 10 bases. This CDR3 comprises 15 residues. Germline trimming cut 4 bases from V and 6 bases from J; bases unmatched to any gene: 5. Per the germline V gene, CDR1 is SGHVS and CDR2 is FNYEAQ. CDR3 amino acids: CASSWLAGAAGELFF. As DNA, the CDR3 is TGTGCCAGCAGCTGGCTAGCGGGAGCAGCCGGGGAGCTGTTTTTT.

The rearrangement links TRBV5-1 to TRBJ1-4; TRBD1 matches at 9 bases. Germline V gives CDR1 SGHRS, CDR2 YFSETQ. After removal of 2 bases from V and 6 bases from J, the junction contained 2 bases not matched to a gene. CDR3 length: 14 residues. The DNA for the CDR3 is TGCGCCAGCAGCTTACGACAGGGGGATGAAAAACTGTTTTTT. Translated: CASSLRQGDEKLFF.

The chain couples TRBV13 to TRBJ2-7; possibly TRBD1 for D (6 bases). Germline V gene data show CDR1 as PRHDT and CDR2 as FYEKMQ (reference sequence). This CDR3 spans 14 amino acids. V lost 5 bases to trimming and J lost 3 bases, with 14 bases between them. The CDR3 here is CASSRRTANYEQYF. CDR3 bases: TGTGCCAGCAGCCGGCGGACAGCGAACTACGAGCAGTACTTC.

V gene TRBV12-5 combines with J gene TRBJ1-2; the match to TRBD1 covers 7 bases. Trimming took 0 bases from V and 2 from J; bases not matched to a gene: 9. The CDR3 consists of 17 residues. Germline V gives CDR1 LGHNT, CDR2 FRNRAP. CDR3 protein: CASGLVRGGGYNYGYTF. CDR3 nucleotides: TGTGCTAGTGGTTTGGTACGAGGAGGGGGCTACAACTATGGCTACACCTTC.

In regard to this clone: Compared with germline, one end of the junction differs, possibly owing to a read error. The rearrangement joins TRBV7-9 to TRBJ2-1; D remains ambiguous. Looked up from germline, CDR1 is SEHNR and CDR2 is FQNEAQ (reference sequence). The length of the CDR3 is 13 residues. The CDR3 DNA reads TGTGCCAGCAGGTTAGACGGTTACAATGAGCAGTTCTTC. Residues: CASRLDGYNEQFF.

The rearrangement uses TRBV4-2 and TRBJ1-1; D is perhaps TRBD1 (6 bases). Germline-derived CDR1 and CDR2 are LGHNA and YNFKEQ. The CDR3 runs 18 residues. Trimming removed 4 bases from V and 4 bases from J, with 25 bases in between. CDR3 region: CASSRGLTGQTVSTEAFF. The CDR3 DNA reads TGTGCCAGCAGCCGCGGACTGACAGGCCAGACGGTGAGCACTGAAGCTTTCTTT.

The rearrangement uses TRBV7-9 and TRBJ2-7; 9 positions match TRBD1. CDR1 is SEHNR, CDR2 FQNEAQ, per germline (reference sequence). This CDR3 has 13 residues. With V trimmed by 5 bases and J by 4 bases, 3 bases remained unmatched. The CDR3 nucleotides read TGTGCCAGCAGCCACGGGACAGGGTACGAGCAGTACTTC. Translating gives CASSHGTGYEQYF.

The J gene is TRBJ1-2, the V gene TRBV7-8; 8 nucleotides match TRBD1. The ends lost 3 bases at V and 8 bases at J; junction bases unmatched: 8. The CDR3 length is 14 residues. Looked up from germline, CDR1 is SGHVS and CDR2 is FQNEAQ. The CDR3 loop reads CASSFGRGHEGYTF. Here the CDR3 DNA reads TGTGCCAGCAGCTTCGGCAGGGGGCACGAGGGCTACACCTTC.

Only one count was recorded for this clone. The rearrangement uses TRBV5-1 and TRBJ2-3, with D possibly TRBD2 on 6 matching bases. This CDR3 has 16 residues. The V and J ends lost 0 bases and 5 bases respectively, with 16 bases between them. Germline V gene data show CDR1 as SGHRS and CDR2 as YFSETQ. The CDR3 DNA reads TGCGCCAGCAGCTTGGCGAGCGGGCCGGTGTTAGATACGCAGTATTTT. Amino acids: CASSLASGPVLDTQYF.

The chain has TRBV19 and TRBJ1-5, with D unclear. The CDR3 spans 14 residues. Germline V gives CDR1 LNHDA, CDR2 SQIVND (reference sequence). V was cut by 5 bases and J by 5 bases, with 13 bases left in between. The chain's CDR3 is CASSPSWRDQPQHF. CDR3 nucleotide sequence: TGTGCCAGTAGTCCGAGTTGGAGGGATCAGCCCCAGCATTTT.